The clone carrying this T cell receptor (beta chain) was observed a few times. Profiled with immunoSEQ multiplex PCR; TCRdb holds only in-frame clones, not every one. This table holds 55,000 to 70,000 clones, 93% found once. The data were taken from a study of T cell changes during pregnancy in multiple sclerosis. The CDR3 is 15 residues long. Trimming removed 0 bases at V and 7 bases at J, with 15 bases between. CDR1 and CDR2 from the germline V gene are LGHNA and YNFKEQ. This clonotype was obtained from a female donor with multiple sclerosis, enrolled in a pregnancy study. Specimen: peripheral blood, collected after pregnancy. The V call is TRBV4-2, the J call TRBJ1-2; D perhaps matches TRBD1 (5 bases). CDR3: CASSQDGQGVVGYTF. In DNA, the CDR3 is TGTGCCAGCAGCCAAGATGGGCAGGGTGTGGTTGGCTACACCTTC.